This record concerns one T cell receptor beta chain sequence. Antigen specificity is unknown. The germline CDR1 and CDR2 sequences are SGDLS and YYNGEE. Losses at the gene ends were 6 bases for V and 8 bases for J; bases not matched to a gene: 6. The CDR3 totals 13 residues. This sample is part of a study of cytomegalovirus exposure and HLA in healthy donors. For the study at large: The study placed approximately 80% of its roughly 410 genotyped donors in the Caucasian-associated ancestry cluster.

Study-level findings and limits: Follow-up analysis later connected one missense variant in DCLRE1C with trimming of TCR beta V- and J-genes. Among the most significant clusters, several appeared linked to common viral pathogens in a later analysis.

With 60 Vbeta and 13 Jbeta primers, the PCR was carried out. The table came from immunoSEQ multiplex PCR; TCRdb's copy has only in-frame clones and leaves some out. The profile covers about 130,000 clones, with around three quarters appearing a single time and about 2.7% taken by the ten largest. Sequencing input: PBMCs. This chain joins TRBV9 and TRBJ1-4; the match to TRBD1 covers 8 bases. The source of this sequence is a woman aged 60-75 years in good health and CMV-seropositive. The CDR3 reads CASTDRVGEKLFF. In DNA, the CDR3 is TGTGCCAGCACGGACAGGGTGGGAGAAAAACTGTTTTTT.